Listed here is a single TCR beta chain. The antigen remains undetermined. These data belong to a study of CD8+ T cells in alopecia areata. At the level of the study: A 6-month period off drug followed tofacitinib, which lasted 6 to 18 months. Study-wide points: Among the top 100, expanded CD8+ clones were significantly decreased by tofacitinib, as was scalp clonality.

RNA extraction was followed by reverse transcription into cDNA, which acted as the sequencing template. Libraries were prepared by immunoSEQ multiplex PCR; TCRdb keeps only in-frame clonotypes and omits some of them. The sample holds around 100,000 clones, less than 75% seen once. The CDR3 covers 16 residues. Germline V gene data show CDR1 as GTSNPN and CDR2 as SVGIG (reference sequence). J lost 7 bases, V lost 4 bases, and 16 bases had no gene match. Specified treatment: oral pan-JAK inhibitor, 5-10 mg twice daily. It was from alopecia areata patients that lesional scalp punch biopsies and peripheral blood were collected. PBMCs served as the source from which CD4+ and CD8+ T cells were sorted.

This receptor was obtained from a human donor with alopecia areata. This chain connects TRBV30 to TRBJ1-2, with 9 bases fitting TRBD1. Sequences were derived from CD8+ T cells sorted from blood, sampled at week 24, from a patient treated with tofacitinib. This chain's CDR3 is CAWTLTPGQGGSGYTF. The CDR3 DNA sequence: TGTGCCTGGACCCTAACACCGGGACAGGGAGGGAGTGGCTACACCTTC.